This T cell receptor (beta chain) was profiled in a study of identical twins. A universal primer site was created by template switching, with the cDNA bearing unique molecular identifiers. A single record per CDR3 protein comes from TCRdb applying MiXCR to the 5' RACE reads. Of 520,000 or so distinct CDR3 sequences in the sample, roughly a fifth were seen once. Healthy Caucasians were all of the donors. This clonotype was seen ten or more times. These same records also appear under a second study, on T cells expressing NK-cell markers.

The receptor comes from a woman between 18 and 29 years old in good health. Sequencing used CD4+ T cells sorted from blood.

The DNA for the CDR3 is TGCAGTGCTAGAGGGGGCGGCACAGATACGCAGTATTTT. Its translation is CSARGGGTDTQYF. This chain connects TRBV20-1 to TRBJ2-3; TRBD1 is a possible D gene (5 bases). The CDR3 is 13 amino acids. V lost 1 base to trimming and J lost 1 base, with 6 bases between them. Germline V gene lookup returns CDR1 DFQATT and CDR2 SNEGSKA (reference sequence).